The 7 T cell receptor beta chains in this list originate from one sample, sequenced in a study of beta chain features in type 1 diabetes. TCRB transcripts that were expressed got sequenced, as all of the isolated RNA had been reverse transcribed. The repertoire was sequenced with immunoSEQ multiplex PCR; TCRdb's copy has only in-frame clones and lacks some. Of hundreds of thousands of clones in the sample, around 16% were seen once. Sequenced input: naive CD4+ T cells from blood. These receptors were taken from a man between 18 and 29 years old in good health.

The rearrangement links TRBV5-6 to TRBJ2-7; the D is unclear. The length of the CDR3 is 16 residues. Germline loops: CDR1 SGHDT, CDR2 YYEEEE. The germline V and J ends were trimmed by 0 bases and 2 bases, with 15 bases remaining between them. CDR3 protein: CASSLDFGQRTYEQYF. The DNA of the CDR3 is TGTGCCAGCAGCTTGGATTTCGGGCAGAGAACCTACGAGCAGTACTTC.

The chain employs TRBV4-2 and TRBJ2-7; D is undetermined. The V and J ends lost 1 base and 2 bases respectively, with 9 bases between them. The CDR3 has 14 residues. Germline-derived CDR1 and CDR2 are LGHNA and YNFKEQ. CDR3 residues: CASSQVSGTYEQYF. The CDR3 nucleotides are TGTGCCAGCAGCCAAGTATCAGGAACCTACGAGCAGTACTTC.

This clone was counted only a few times. The chain carries TRBV4-2 and TRBJ2-7; weak D call: TRBD1 (7 bases). Deletions cut 4 bases from V and 7 bases from J, with 20 bases between. CDR1 LGHNA and CDR2 YNFKEQ come from the germline V gene. The CDR3 extends over 15 amino acids. CDR3 sequence reads: CASSLVGTDAGEQYF. The CDR3 region has the DNA TGTGCCAGCAGCCTAGTTGGGACAGACGCGGGGGAGCAGTACTTC.

This chain links TRBV5-4 with TRBJ2-1; 7 positions match TRBD2. Germline trimming cut 0 bases from V and 7 bases from J; bases unmatched to any gene: 7. The CDR3 is 15 amino acids. Looked up from germline, CDR1 is SGHNT and CDR2 is YYREEE (reference sequence). The CDR3 region has the DNA TGTGCCAGCAGCTTGGCGGGAGGACTTATTAATGAGCAGTTCTTC. Its translation is CASSLAGGLINEQFF. The complete variable domain, with remaining parts taken from reference TRBV5-4 and TRBJ2-1, reads ETGVTQSPTHLIKTRGQQVTLRCSSQSGHNTVSWYQQALGQGPQFIFQYYREEENGRGNFPPRFSGLQFPNYSSELNVNALELDDSALYLCASSLAGGLINEQFFGPGTRLTVL.

This clone was detected only once. The chain recombines TRBV4-3 with TRBJ2-2; no definite D call. Germline-derived CDR1 and CDR2 are LGHNA and YSLEER. Trimming took 5 bases from V and 5 from J, leaving 9 bases between them. The CDR3 sequence is 13 residues long. The DNA of the CDR3 is TGCGCCAGCAGCGCGACTCTGACCGGGGAGCTGTTTTTT. Translation: CASSATLTGELFF.

This sequence joins TRBV14 and TRBJ2-7; D is undetermined. Germline CDR1 SGHDN, CDR2 FVKESK. This CDR3 comprises 13 residues. V was clipped by 4 bases and J by 4 bases, with 11 bases between them. CDR3 coding DNA: TGTGCCAGCAGCCCCGGTCGGGTTTACGAGCAGTACTTC. Translating it yields CASSPGRVYEQYF. The entire variable domain, with the rest obtained from reference TRBV14 and TRBJ2-7, is as follows: EAGVTQFPSHSVIEKGQTVTLRCDPISGHDNLYWYRRVMGKEIKFLLHFVKESKQDESGMPNNRFLAERTGGTYSTLKVQPAELEDSGVYFCASSPGRVYEQYFGPGTRLTVT.

The chain links TRBV6-6 to TRBJ2-1; a possible D gene is TRBD1 (6 bases). Trimming removed 7 bases at V and 4 bases at J, with 8 bases between. The germline V gene has CDR1 MNHNY and CDR2 SVGAGI (reference sequence). There are 12 residues in the CDR3. For the CDR3, the DNA is TGTGCCAGCACTGGACAGTACAATGAGCAGTTCTTC. It is translated as CASTGQYNEQFF.